Below are 32 T cell receptor beta chains sequenced from a single sample in a study of T cell responses to AZD1222 COVID-19 vaccine. Profiling relied on immunoSEQ multiplex PCR, and the TCRdb table lists in-frame clones only, not all of them. Here the sample spans 150,000 to 200,000 clones, less than 95% being singletons. The sample consisted of peripheral blood, taken 28 days after the second AZD1222 dose. Every receptor here comes from an adult who received the AZD1222 COVID-19 vaccine.

The chain employs TRBV28 and TRBJ1-4; perhaps TRBD1 as D (5 bases). Germline V CDR1 and CDR2: MDHEN, SYDVKM. This CDR3 has 14 residues. The ends were cut back, 8 bases at V and 4 bases at J, with 14 bases in the middle. Written as DNA, the CDR3 is TGTGCCAGCCGGCGGGGCAGGGATAATGAAAAACTGTTTTTT. Protein sequence: CASRRGRDNEKLFF.

This clone was observed once. The chain is built from TRBV7-2 and TRBJ1-5, with 7 bases matching TRBD1. With V trimmed by 2 bases and J by 5 bases, 3 bases remained unmatched. Per the germline V gene, CDR1 is SGHTA and CDR2 is FQGNSA. The CDR3 length is 14 residues. In DNA, the CDR3 is TGTGCCAGCAGCTTATCAGGGGGGGATCAGCCCCAGCATTTT. This translates into CASSLSGGDQPQHF.

This chain joins TRBV30 and TRBJ2-7, with TRBD1 matching 11 bases. Germline CDR1 reads GTSNPN; CDR2 reads SVGIG (reference sequence). The CDR3 is made up of 13 amino acids. The junction had 6 bases not matched to a gene; V was cut back by 5 bases and J by 6 bases. The CDR3 bases are TGTGCCTGGGGACAGGGGGCTCCGGCCGAGCAGTACTTC. Protein: CAWGQGAPAEQYF.

This clone was counted a single time. The chain combines TRBV7-8 with TRBJ2-2; TRBD2 is a possible D gene (5 bases). The V and J ends lost 6 bases and 5 bases respectively, with 16 bases between them. Germline V gene lookup returns CDR1 SGHVS and CDR2 FQNEAQ. The CDR3 sequence is 15 residues long. The CDR3 DNA reads TGTGCCAGCAGGCCTTCGAGGGAGTCAACCGGGGAGCTGTTTTTT. This encodes CASRPSRESTGELFF.

The V gene is TRBV5-1, the J gene TRBJ2-7; 7 nucleotides line up with TRBD1. Germline CDR1 is SGHRS and CDR2 is YFSETQ. The CDR3 spans 14 residues. The V and J ends lost 4 bases and 0 bases, in that order; junction bases with no gene match: 4. The CDR3 protein is CASSLGDSSYEQYF. The CDR3 DNA reads as TGCGCCAGCAGCCTGGGGGACAGCTCCTACGAGCAGTACTTC.

This chain links TRBV5-1 with TRBJ2-7; the match to TRBD1 covers 10 bases. Per germline, CDR1 SGHRS and CDR2 YFSETQ. Trimming removed 5 bases from V and 1 base from J; junction bases left unmatched: 6. The CDR3 covers 15 residues. The CDR3 DNA reads as TGCGCCAGCAGAGACGGACAGGGGGTTTCCTACGAGCAGTACTTC. Amino acids: CASRDGQGVSYEQYF.

This chain joins TRBV6-5 and TRBJ1-2, with TRBD1 matching over 12 bases. The V segment lost 6 bases and the J segment 7 bases; nucleotides outside the gene matches: 9. Germline CDR1 MNHEY, CDR2 SVGAGI. The CDR3 extends over 15 amino acids. CDR3 protein: CASRNLGQGAGGYTF. The CDR3 DNA reads TGTGCCAGCAGAAACCTGGGACAGGGGGCCGGTGGCTACACCTTC.

This rearrangement joins TRBV7-3 to TRBJ1-3, with D maybe TRBD1 (5 bases). The CDR3 is 17 amino acids. Germline V gene lookup returns CDR1 SGHTA and CDR2 FQGTGA. Trimming stripped 0 bases from V and 0 bases from J, with 12 bases between. Written as DNA, the CDR3 is TGTGCCAGCAGCTTAACGTTTGACAGCAACTCTGGAAACACCATATATTTT. It is translated as CASSLTFDSNSGNTIYF.

The rearrangement uses TRBV5-4 and TRBJ1-2; 7 positions match TRBD1. From germline, CDR1 is SGHNT and CDR2 YYREEE (reference sequence). This CDR3 has 15 amino acids. Unmatched junction bases numbered 8, after V lost 1 base and J lost 5 bases. The CDR3 DNA is TGTGCCAGCAGCTTGTTAGGGGGACAGCGATATGGCTACACCTTC. This encodes CASSLLGGQRYGYTF.

The V gene is TRBV3-1 (or the pseudogene TRBV3-2), the J gene TRBJ2-7, with 14 bases lining up with TRBD2. The CDR3 has 15 residues. Looked up from germline, CDR1 is LGHDT and CDR2 is YNNKEL (reference sequence). V trimming: 4 bases; J trimming: 6 bases; junction bases outside the gene matches: 5. This chain's CDR3 is CASSRGTSGSVEQYF. CDR3 nucleotide sequence: TGTGCCAGCAGCCGGGGGACTAGCGGGAGCGTCGAGCAGTACTTC.

This sequence joins TRBV5-1 and TRBJ1-2, with D perhaps TRBD1 (6 bases). V dropped 4 bases and J dropped 4 bases, with 11 bases sitting between them. The germline V gene has CDR1 SGHRS and CDR2 YFSETQ. CDR3 length equals 13 residues. DNA for the CDR3: TGCGCCAGCAGCCTGGACAGACGCTATGGCTACACCTTC. Translated: CASSLDRRYGYTF. The whole variable domain, remainder taken from reference TRBV5-1 and TRBJ1-2, is KAGVTQTPRYLIKTRGQQVTLSCSPISGHRSVSWYQQTPGQGLQFLFEYFSETQRNKGNFPGRFSGRQFSNSRSEMNVSTLELGDSALYLCASSLDRRYGYTFGSGTRLTVV.

The chain couples TRBV5-5 to TRBJ2-5; the D gene could be TRBD1 or TRBD2 (5 bases each). Germline V gene lookup returns CDR1 SGHKS and CDR2 YYEKEE (reference sequence). V lost 4 bases and J 4 bases, leaving 20 bases between the germline ends. The CDR3 runs 16 residues. The CDR3 loop is CASSLTRGTVVETQYF. CDR3 bases: TGTGCCAGCAGCCTTACTCGGGGCACAGTCGTAGAGACCCAGTACTTC.

The V gene is TRBV7-9, the J gene TRBJ1-2; no clear D gene. The CDR3 sequence is 17 residues long. Trimming left V 0 bases short and J 6 bases short, with 20 bases between. Germline-derived CDR1 and CDR2 are SEHNR and FQNEAQ (reference sequence). CDR3 bases: TGTGCCAGCAGCTTAGCCTCCAAGGGTGCCCGGGTAGATGGCTACACCTTC. Its protein is CASSLASKGARVDGYTF.

The chain recombines TRBV12-1 with TRBJ2-3; TRBD2 is taken as the D call from the table, unchecked against the DNA. TRBV12-1 is described as a pseudogene. The length of the CDR3 is 15 residues. The CDR3 nucleotides read TGTGCCAGCAGCTCTTTCCTGACTTTTACAGATACGCAGTATTTT. Translated: CASSSFLTFTDTQYF.

This clone has just a few counts. For the CDR3, the DNA is TGTGCCAGCACCACTTCAGGGTCCGAGCAGTACTTC. It translates to CASTTSGSEQYF. This sequence joins TRBV2 and TRBJ2-7; D is possibly TRBD1 (5 bases). V lost 7 bases and J 6 bases, leaving 13 bases between the germline ends. Germline-derived CDR1 and CDR2 are SNHLY and FYNNEI. CDR3 length equals 12 residues.

The chain joins TRBV5-4 to TRBJ1-2; the match to TRBD1 covers 7 bases. V dropped 0 bases and J dropped 8; count of bases not matched to a gene: 13. CDR3 length: 16 residues. CDR1 is SGHNT, CDR2 YYREEE, per germline (reference sequence). This CDR3 is CASSLGTDRAGVGYTF. CDR3 in DNA: TGTGCCAGCAGCTTGGGGACCGACAGGGCCGGTGTGGGCTACACCTTC.

This clone appeared once. Other DNA sequences of this sample code for an identical CDR3. The gene calls are TRBV5-1 and TRBJ1-2, with 8 nucleotides matching TRBD1. The CDR3 contains 13 residues. Germline loops: CDR1 SGHRS, CDR2 YFSETQ. V shed 5 bases and J 4 bases; nucleotides not matched to a gene: 4. CDR3 coding DNA: TGCGCCAGCAGTTTCGGACAGGGCTATGGCTACACCTTC. Its protein is CASSFGQGYGYTF.

CDR3 nucleotides: TGCGCCAGCAGCCAAGAGTGGGGGAATCAGCCCCAGCATTTT. This sequence encodes CASSQEWGNQPQHF. The chain couples TRBV4-1 to TRBJ1-5; perhaps TRBD1 as D (5 bases). V lost 0 bases to trimming and J lost 4 bases, with 7 bases between them. The CDR3 covers 14 residues. Germline V gives CDR1 MGHRA, CDR2 YSYEKL.

This chain links TRBV7-2 with TRBJ2-7; the D gene could be TRBD1 or TRBD2 (6 bases each). Germline V CDR1 and CDR2: SGHTA, FQGNSA. Trimming removed 7 bases at V and 2 bases at J, with 15 bases between. The length of the CDR3 is 14 residues. CDR3 loop: CASTPGGRTYEQYF. The DNA of the CDR3 is TGTGCCAGCACCCCCGGGGGCAGAACCTACGAGCAGTACTTC.

This clone was counted once. The chain has TRBV6-2 or TRBV6-3 and TRBJ2-5; either TRBD1 or TRBD2 may supply D (5 bases each). The CDR3 has 12 amino acids. The V end lost 5 bases, the J end lost 9 bases, and 13 bases lay between the germline ends. CDR1 and CDR2 from the germline V gene are MNHEY and SVGEGT. CDR3: CASSPGRGAQYF. The CDR3 nucleotides are TGTGCCAGCAGTCCAGGCCGAGGGGCCCAGTACTTC.

The chain uses TRBV9 and TRBJ2-3; D is uncertain. V lost 2 bases and J lost 4, with 2 bases in between. Germline-derived CDR1 and CDR2 are SGDLS and YYNGEE. This CDR3 spans 11 amino acids. CDR3 sequence reads: CASSVADTQYF. CDR3 coding DNA: TGTGCCAGCAGCGTGGCAGATACGCAGTATTTT.

The J gene is TRBJ2-2, the V gene TRBV19; TRBD2 agrees at 9 bases. The junction had 7 bases not matched to a gene; V was cut back by 7 bases and J by 4 bases. Germline V gene data show CDR1 as LNHDA and CDR2 as SQIVND (reference sequence). The CDR3 spans 15 residues. The CDR3: CASNRGLASTGELFF. Written as DNA, the CDR3 is TGTGCCAGTAACCGAGGACTAGCGAGCACCGGGGAGCTGTTTTTT.

The chain is built from TRBV3-1 (or the pseudogene TRBV3-2) and TRBJ1-3; unclear D gene. The V gene lost 2 bases and the J gene lost 6 bases, with 8 bases spanning the gap. Germline V gene sequence: CDR1 LGHDT, CDR2 YNNKEL (reference sequence). This CDR3 has 13 amino acids. DNA for the CDR3: TGTGCCAGCAGCCAAAACATCTTAAACACCATATATTTT. Translation gives CASSQNILNTIYF.

V usage is TRBV5-6 and J usage is TRBJ1-3; the match to TRBD1 covers 7 bases. Germline-derived CDR1 and CDR2 are SGHDT and YYEEEE. CDR3 size: 15 residues. V dropped 7 bases and J dropped 2; count of bases not matched to a gene: 9. The CDR3 sequence is CASGLRGIPGNTIYF. The CDR3 DNA reads TGTGCCAGCGGACTCAGGGGGATCCCTGGAAACACCATATATTTT.

This chain uses TRBV28 with TRBJ1-2; TRBD1 matches at 7 bases. The J segment lost 8 bases and the V segment lost 10 bases, leaving 10 bases of the junction unmatched. The CDR3 is 12 amino acids. In germline, CDR1 is MDHEN, CDR2 SYDVKM. For the CDR3, the DNA is TGTGCCACCCACAGGGGTTGGCGAGGCTACACCTTC. Its protein product is CATHRGWRGYTF.

The V and J genes are TRBV6-5 and TRBJ2-3; perhaps TRBD2 as D (6 bases). The CDR3 is 15 residues long. V was cut by 5 bases and J by 4 bases, with 16 bases left in between. Germline CDR1 is MNHEY and CDR2 is SVGAGI. The CDR3 region is CASSPVRAGSDTQYF. In DNA form, the CDR3 reads TGTGCCAGCAGTCCCGTAAGGGCGGGGTCAGATACGCAGTATTTT.

The rearrangement joins TRBV7-2 to TRBJ2-4; TRBD1 matches at 11 bases. The CDR3 totals 15 residues. From germline, CDR1 is SGHTA and CDR2 FQGNSA. The V gene end was trimmed by 0 bases and the J gene end by 14 bases; junction bases not matched to a gene: 9. The CDR3 bases are TGTGCCAGCAGCTTAGCGCTGGCGGGACAGGGGGAAAAGTACTTC. Its translation is CASSLALAGQGEKYF.

This clone has just one count. The chain carries TRBV27 and TRBJ1-5; D may be TRBD1 (5 bases). The CDR3 totals 14 residues. Germline values: CDR1 MNHEY, CDR2 SMNVEV (reference sequence). The germline V and J ends were trimmed by 4 bases and 5 bases, with 12 bases remaining between them. CDR3 coding DNA: TGTGCCAGCAGTTCTCAGGGATCCGATCAGCCCCAGCATTTT. Residues: CASSSQGSDQPQHF.

The J gene is TRBJ2-5, the V gene TRBV5-8; D remains unclear. V lost 0 bases and J lost 4, with 1 base in between. In germline, CDR1 is SGHTS, CDR2 YDEGEE. The CDR3 sequence is 11 residues long. The CDR3 here is CASSLAETQYF. For the CDR3, the DNA is TGTGCCAGCAGCTTGGCAGAGACCCAGTACTTC.

This clone was seen more than once but under ten times. CDR3 residues: CASSKTFQETQYF. The CDR3, as DNA: TGTGCCAGTAGTAAGACATTTCAAGAGACCCAGTACTTC. The V gene is TRBV19, the J gene TRBJ2-5; the D is unclear. V was cut by 4 bases and J by 2 bases, with 8 bases left in between. Germline CDR1 LNHDA, CDR2 SQIVND (reference sequence). The CDR3 is made up of 13 amino acids.

V gene TRBV7-9 combines with J gene TRBJ2-3; D unresolved. The CDR3 runs to 18 residues. Germline values: CDR1 SEHNR, CDR2 FQNEAQ (reference sequence). Deletions cut 5 bases from V and 2 bases from J, with 23 bases between. In DNA, the CDR3 is TGTGCCAGCAGCCCAAAACCCCCACAGAGTCGGATCACAGATACGCAGTATTTT. This codes for CASSPKPPQSRITDTQYF.

The rearrangement links TRBV27 to TRBJ2-5; D is unclear. CDR1 and CDR2 from the germline V gene are MNHEY and SMNVEV (reference sequence). The CDR3 extends over 18 amino acids. With 3 bases removed from V and 5 bases from J, the gap between germline ends came to 25 bases. CDR3 nucleotides: TGTGCCAGCAGTTTGGGTTTGGGGTTAGGCCTTCGTCGGGAGACCCAGTACTTC. Protein: CASSLGLGLGLRRETQYF.